The 7 T cell receptor beta chains presented below share a single source sample, sequenced in a study of cytomegalovirus exposure and HLA in healthy donors. With 60 Vbeta and 13 Jbeta primers, the PCR was carried out. TCRdb's table, derived via immunoSEQ multiplex PCR, lists solely in-frame clones and lacks some. The sample has about 130,000 clones, about 74% seen once. The sequenced sample consisted of PBMCs. These receptors all come from a man between 18 and 29 years old in good health and CMV-seropositive.

The chain joins TRBV7-2 to TRBJ2-1; 14 bases line up with TRBD2. V lost 6 bases and J lost 4; bases outside the gene matches: 11. CDR3 length equals 18 residues. Germline V gives CDR1 SGHTA, CDR2 FQGNSA. CDR3 amino acids: CASRSGLAGAQPYNEQFF. In nucleotides, the CDR3 is TGTGCCAGCAGATCGGGACTAGCGGGGGCTCAACCGTACAATGAGCAGTTCTTC. The whole variable domain, remainder taken from reference TRBV7-2 and TRBJ2-1, is GAGVSQSPSNKVTEKGKDVELRCDPISGHTALYWYRQSLGQGLEFLIYFQGNSAPDKSGLPSDRFSAERTGGSVSTLTIQRTQQEDSAVYLCASRSGLAGAQPYNEQFFGPGTRLTVL.

This chain uses TRBV5-6 with TRBJ2-4; D unresolved. From germline, CDR1 is SGHDT and CDR2 YYEEEE. Trimming removed 1 base at V and 7 bases at J, with 12 bases between. This CDR3 comprises 14 residues. CDR3 residues: CASSLFQVINIQYF. In nucleotides, the CDR3 is TGTGCCAGCAGCTTGTTCCAGGTTATTAACATTCAGTACTTC.

The rearrangement joins TRBV2 to TRBJ2-3, with 7 positions matching TRBD1. The CDR3 spans 13 residues. The germline V gene has CDR1 SNHLY and CDR2 FYNNEI. V was pared by 7 bases and J by 3 bases, with 4 bases of the junction left unmatched. The CDR3 DNA follows: TGTGCCAGCAAGAGACAGGGAACAGATACGCAGTATTTT. Translating gives CASKRQGTDTQYF.

The rearrangement links TRBV7-2 to TRBJ2-5; TRBD1 matches at 10 bases. Looked up from germline, CDR1 is SGHTA and CDR2 is FQGNSA. This CDR3 is built from 14 residues. V trimming: 5 bases; J trimming: 11 bases; junction bases outside the gene matches: 11. CDR3 protein: CASSIRQGALEQYF. CDR3 nucleotides: TGTGCCAGCAGCATCAGACAGGGGGCGCTTGAGCAGTACTTC.

This clone was detected only a few times. V gene TRBV6-1 combines with J gene TRBJ1-6; D is uncertain. Trimming cost V 2 bases and J 7 bases, with 18 bases left between them. Germline CDR1 reads MNHNS; CDR2 reads SASEGT. The CDR3 is 17 amino acids. Here the CDR3 DNA reads TGTGCCAGCAGTGAAACGGCAGGTCTGTTAAGAAATTCACCCCTCCACTTT. Its translation: CASSETAGLLRNSPLHF.

The chain recombines TRBV28 with TRBJ2-7; D not resolved. Per the germline V gene, CDR1 is MDHEN and CDR2 is SYDVKM. The CDR3 is made up of 15 amino acids. Trimming took 6 bases from V and 3 from J, leaving 18 bases between them. CDR3 sequence: CASSLRGGSDYEQYF. The CDR3, as DNA: TGTGCCAGCAGCCTCCGAGGTGGCAGCGACTACGAGCAGTACTTC.

The chain is built from TRBV6-1 and TRBJ2-7; D unresolved. This CDR3 has 13 amino acids. Germline values: CDR1 MNHNS, CDR2 SASEGT. Between the trimmed V and J ends, which lost 3 bases and 3 bases, there was a span of 9 bases. Here the CDR3 DNA reads TGTGCCAGCAGTGACAGGTCTCACTACGAGCAGTACTTC. This codes for CASSDRSHYEQYF.